These 8 T cell receptor beta chains originate from one sample sequenced in a study of T-cell reconstitution after alpha-beta-depleted transplantation in children. Preparation of the TCRbeta library was carried out with unique molecular identifiers. TCRdb re-analysed the PCR reads in MiXCR, keeping a single row per CDR3 protein. In the table there are hundreds of thousands of distinct CDR3 sequences, roughly 16% of which are singletons. The sample was PBMCs, mostly from graft donor cells, taken 360 days after TCRalphabeta/CD19-depleted stem cell transplant. The receptors shown here come from a male patient between 2 and 15 years old who had a stem cell transplant for acute lymphoblastic leukemia, so the T cells may come from the graft donor.

The chain joins TRBV6-2 or TRBV6-3 to TRBJ2-7; tentative D call: TRBD2 (7 bases). Germline-derived CDR1 and CDR2 are MNHEY and SVGEGT. Between the trimmed V and J ends, which lost 6 bases and 5 bases, there was a span of 20 bases. This CDR3 spans 15 amino acids. CDR3 DNA sequence: TGTGCCAGCAGCCACGGGGGCGGGAGTCAGGACGAGCAGTACTTC. The encoded protein is CASSHGGGSQDEQYF.

This clonotype has more than one count but fewer than ten. The chain is built from TRBV5-8 and TRBJ1-3; D is undetermined. Germline V gene sequence: CDR1 SGHTS, CDR2 YDEGEE. V was shortened by 1 base and J by 4 bases, with 15 bases between the two germline ends. This CDR3 spans 16 amino acids. The CDR3 DNA follows: TGTGCCAGCAGCTTGAGTCGAGGAGTCTCGGGAAACACCATATATTTT. Amino acids: CASSLSRGVSGNTIYF.

Here the CDR3 DNA reads TGCAGCGTTGTGCCGGGACAGACCACGGGACATCAGCCCCAGCATTTT. Its protein is CSVVPGQTTGHQPQHF. This chain joins TRBV29-1 and TRBJ1-5, with 7 nucleotides matching TRBD1. CDR1 and CDR2 (germline): SQVTM, ANQGSEA. This CDR3 has 16 amino acids. V was clipped by 4 bases and J by 5 bases; unmatched bases: 14.

This clonotype was observed a handful of times. The chain employs TRBV21-1 and TRBJ1-5; the table assigns TRBD1, which was not confirmed against the DNA. TRBV21-1 is classified as a pseudogene. CDR3 size: 17 residues. The CDR3 region is CASSKGRGEQEPQPQHF. CDR3 nucleotide sequence: TGTGCCAGCAGCAAAGGGCGGGGTGAACAGGAGCCCCAGCCCCAGCATTTT.

The chain has TRBV6-2 or TRBV6-3 and TRBJ2-1; 7 bases fit TRBD2. The length of the CDR3 is 16 residues. CDR1 and CDR2 from the germline V gene are MNHEY and SVGEGT. The J segment lost 9 bases and the V segment lost 6 bases, leaving 17 bases of the junction unmatched. CDR3 protein: CASRVIGDYWGGEQFF. The CDR3 DNA sequence: TGTGCCAGCAGAGTCATCGGGGACTATTGGGGGGGTGAGCAGTTCTTC.

The V gene is TRBV2, the J gene TRBJ2-5; D gene unclear. The CDR3 runs 15 residues. The V gene lost 10 bases and the J gene lost 3 bases, with 21 bases spanning the gap. From germline, CDR1 is SNHLY and CDR2 FYNNEI. This CDR3 is CANRPRVGEKETQYF. As DNA, the CDR3 is TGTGCCAACCGACCCCGCGTCGGAGAAAAAGAGACCCAGTACTTC.

V gene TRBV28 combines with J gene TRBJ2-7, with 9 bases that match TRBD2. Germline V lookup: CDR1 MDHEN, CDR2 SYDVKM. V lost 3 bases and J lost 2; bases outside the gene matches: 11. The length of the CDR3 is 17 residues. CDR3 nucleotide sequence: TGTGCCAGCAGTTTTTGGACCCTAGCGGGACCCCCCTACGAGCAGTACTTC. This gives the protein CASSFWTLAGPPYEQYF.

This clonotype was observed a handful of times. The chain has TRBV7-9 and TRBJ2-2, with 7 bases matching TRBD1. There are 16 residues in the CDR3. V gave up 5 bases and J gave up 6 bases; unmatched junction bases: 12. From germline, CDR1 is SEHNR and CDR2 FQNEAQ (reference sequence). The CDR3 sequence is CASSRLTGIIAGELFF. CDR3 sequence (DNA): TGTGCCAGCAGCCGGCTGACAGGGATTATTGCCGGGGAGCTGTTTTTT.